This entry concerns a single T cell receptor (beta chain). No antigen is known for it. The sample comes from a study of human thymus T cells. V shed 3 bases and J 5 bases; nucleotides not matched to a gene: 5. The CDR3 loop spans 15 amino acids. From germline, CDR1 is SGHNT and CDR2 YENEEA. Study findings and constraints: Thymic and blood repertoires seemed to show skewed V and J gene use.

Only in-frame clones appear in the TCRdb table, and some are missing; sequencing was by immunoSEQ multiplex PCR. The table has about 120,000 clones, about 95% seen once; the top ten hold less than 0.03%. Obtained as resections during corrective heart surgery, the thymus tissue was then studied. The chain couples TRBV11-3 to TRBJ2-3; 10 bases are a match to TRBD2. Sequencing input: thymus tissue. The sequence was obtained from a boy under two years old with a congenital heart defect but otherwise immunologically healthy. CDR3 DNA sequence: TGTGCCAGCAGCTTCAAGCGGGGGGGGGTAGATACGCAGTATTTT. Translation gives CASSFKRGGVDTQYF.